This paragraph reports one T cell receptor beta chain. Trimming shortened V by 2 bases and J by 1 base, and 3 bases separated the two germline ends. Germline V gene lookup returns CDR1 SGHRS and CDR2 YFSETQ. This CDR3 is built from 12 residues. These data belong to a study of cytotoxic CD8 clonotypes in ibrutinib-treated CLL. Sequenced by immunoSEQ multiplex PCR; TCRdb stores in-frame clones only, minus some. The top ten clones hold about 4.4% of a sample with tens of thousands of clones, roughly three quarters of them seen once. The specimen was PBMCs, collected after 12 months of ibrutinib treatment. The sequence was collected from a human donor with chronic lymphocytic leukemia. This chain joins TRBV5-1 and TRBJ1-1; D is unresolved. Written as DNA, the CDR3 is TGCGCCAGCAGCTTCGGGAACACTGAAGCTTTCTTT. Its protein is CASSFGNTEAFF. The whole variable domain, remainder taken from reference TRBV5-1 and TRBJ1-1, is KAGVTQTPRYLIKTRGQQVTLSCSPISGHRSVSWYQQTPGQGLQFLFEYFSETQRNKGNFPGRFSGRQFSNSRSEMNVSTLELGDSALYLCASSFGNTEAFFGQGTRLTVV.